These 21 T cell receptor beta chains originate from one sample sequenced in a study of T-cell memory formation after mild COVID-19. A single record per CDR3 protein comes from TCRdb applying MiXCR to the 5' RACE reads. The sample yields roughly 500,000 distinct CDR3 sequences, about a fifth seen once. The sample consisted of PBMCs or a T cell subset sorted from them (not recorded which). The receptors shown here come from an adult woman who had mild COVID-19 (a few samples of this study predate the infection). Cell type and time point are not known.

Many counts were recorded for this clonotype. V and J are TRBV11-3 and TRBJ2-3; 12 nucleotides align to TRBD2. Germline CDR1 and CDR2: SGHNT and YENEEA. The CDR3 is made up of 19 amino acids. V shed 5 bases and J 1 base; nucleotides not matched to a gene: 13. The CDR3 nucleotides read TGTGCCAGCAGCGCCTCAACTAGCGGGAGGCCCCCGGGCACAGATACGCAGTATTTT. Protein product: CASSASTSGRPPGTDTQYF.

The chain couples TRBV6-5 to TRBJ1-4; D ambiguous. Germline V gene sequence: CDR1 MNHEY, CDR2 SVGAGI. This CDR3 contains 14 residues. Trimming cost V 6 bases and J 8 bases, with 16 bases left between them. This CDR3 reads CASSPKGLQEKLFF. CDR3 nucleotides: TGTGCCAGCAGCCCCAAGGGTCTACAGGAAAAACTGTTTTTT.

This clonotype was detected once. The chain carries TRBV5-6 and TRBJ1-5; D is possibly TRBD1 (6 bases). The CDR3 contains 16 residues. V lost 0 bases, J lost 1 base, and 11 bases lay in between. CDR1 is SGHDT, CDR2 YYEEEE, per germline. CDR3 region: CASSLGQVDSNQPQHF. The CDR3 bases are TGTGCCAGCAGCTTGGGACAGGTCGACAGCAATCAGCCCCAGCATTTT.

This clonotype was seen many times. The rearrangement uses TRBV6-4 and TRBJ2-3; 9 bases map to TRBD2. Losses at the gene ends were 2 bases for V and 0 bases for J; bases not matched to a gene: 3. This CDR3 comprises 16 residues. Germline V gene lookup returns CDR1 MRHNA and CDR2 SNTAGT. The CDR3 loop is CASSDGREGSTDTQYF. The CDR3 nucleotides read TGTGCCAGCAGTGACGGGCGGGAGGGGAGCACAGATACGCAGTATTTT.

The chain has TRBV29-1 and TRBJ2-1; perhaps TRBD2 as D (6 bases). The CDR3 loop spans 14 amino acids. V was shortened by 4 bases and J by 6 bases, with 16 bases between the two germline ends. Germline V lookup: CDR1 SQVTM, CDR2 ANQGSEA. The CDR3 here is CSVAPGLVANEQFF. The CDR3 DNA is TGCAGCGTTGCTCCGGGACTGGTCGCCAATGAGCAGTTCTTC.

The gene calls are TRBV15 and TRBJ1-5; TRBD1 might be the D (6 bases). The CDR3 length is 15 residues. The germline CDR1 and CDR2 sequences are LNHNV and YYDKDF (reference sequence). V gave up 5 bases and J gave up 0 bases, with 11 bases separating them. CDR3 loop: CATSGQSYSNQPQHF. DNA for the CDR3: TGTGCCACCAGCGGACAGAGTTATAGCAATCAGCCCCAGCATTTT.

The V gene is TRBV23-1, the J gene TRBJ2-6; D is uncertain. TRBV23-1 falls under the ORF class, with uncertain function. The CDR3 consists of 16 residues. Deletions cut 3 bases from V and 0 bases from J, with 9 bases between. Here the CDR3 DNA reads TGCGCCAGCAGTCATTCTCGGTTCTCTGGGGCCAACGTCCTGACTTTC. Protein sequence: CASSHSRFSGANVLTF.

This chain uses TRBV29-1 with TRBJ2-7; D might be TRBD1 or TRBD2, each matching 6 bases. Trimming stripped 4 bases from V and 0 bases from J, with 7 bases between. Per the germline V gene, CDR1 is SQVTM and CDR2 is ANQGSEA. CDR3 length: 12 residues. CDR3 DNA sequence: TGCAGCGTTGGGGGGGCCTCCTACGAGCAGTACTTC. Amino acid sequence: CSVGGASYEQYF.

This clonotype has just a few counts. The CDR3 DNA reads as TGTGCCACCAGTGACGTGGGGACAGGCGCTAACGAGCAGTACTTC. Translated, it gives CATSDVGTGANEQYF. The V call is TRBV24-1, the J call TRBJ2-7; 8 bases match TRBD1. CDR1 is KGHDR and CDR2 is SFDVKD in the germline V gene. This CDR3 has 15 amino acids. The trim removed 4 bases at V and 5 bases at J, leaving 9 bases unmatched.

The table lists this clonotype with a few counts. This chain uses TRBV11-2 with TRBJ2-3; D possibly corresponds to TRBD1 (6 bases). Germline CDR1 reads SGHAT; CDR2 reads FQNNGV. Trimming took off 11 bases at V and 5 bases at J, with 17 bases between the two ends. The CDR3 sequence is 13 residues long. CDR3 in amino acids: CAYREVGGDTQYF. The DNA of the CDR3 is TGTGCCTATCGTGAGGTAGGGGGAGATACGCAGTATTTT.

This chain links TRBV9 with TRBJ1-2; 8 bases are a match to TRBD1. The CDR3 consists of 14 residues. From germline, CDR1 is SGDLS and CDR2 YYNGEE. Losses at the gene ends were 0 bases for V and 5 bases for J; bases not matched to a gene: 3. CDR3 DNA: TGTGCCAGCAGCGTAGGAGACAGGGGATATGGCTACACCTTC. Translated: CASSVGDRGYGYTF.

The sample holds a few counts of this clonotype. This chain joins TRBV7-8 and TRBJ2-1; no clear D. V was pared by 6 bases and J by 10 bases, with 10 bases between. Germline assignment: CDR1 SGHVS and CDR2 FQNEAQ. The CDR3 has 11 amino acids. The CDR3 here is CASRLEREQFF. CDR3 nucleotide sequence: TGTGCCAGCAGACTGGAAAGGGAGCAGTTCTTC.

This clonotype was counted between two and nine times. The V call is TRBV7-2, the J call TRBJ2-1, with a tentative D call TRBD1 (5 bases). V dropped 5 bases and J dropped 3 bases, with 11 bases sitting between them. This CDR3 spans 14 amino acids. CDR1 SGHTA and CDR2 FQGNSA come from the germline V gene. DNA for the CDR3: TGTGCCAGCAGCGCCAGGGCCAGCTACAATGAGCAGTTCTTC. It is translated as CASSARASYNEQFF.

This clonotype has only a few counts. The rearrangement uses TRBV29-1 and TRBJ2-1; no definite D call. Trimming removed 0 bases at V and 2 bases at J, with 11 bases between. CDR1 SQVTM and CDR2 ANQGSEA come from the germline V gene. The CDR3 has 15 residues. CDR3 DNA sequence: TGCAGCGTTGAAGAATCCTTTCTAGCCTACAATGAGCAGTTCTTC. It codes for CSVEESFLAYNEQFF.

This clonotype was counted between two and nine times. The J gene is TRBJ2-5, the V gene TRBV20-1; tentatively, D is TRBD1 (7 bases). V shed 7 bases and J shed 1 base, with 22 bases lying between them. CDR1 and CDR2 from the germline V gene are DFQATT and SNEGSKA (reference sequence). This CDR3 has 16 residues. Written as DNA, the CDR3 is TGCAGTGGGGTCCCATTCGCAGGGGGGACCCAAGAGACCCAGTACTTC. Translating gives CSGVPFAGGTQETQYF.

This clonotype was seen a few times. The chain couples TRBV24-1 to TRBJ2-2; tentative D call: TRBD1 (5 bases). In germline, CDR1 is KGHDR, CDR2 SFDVKD. The V gene lost 3 bases and the J gene lost 0 bases, with 10 bases spanning the gap. The CDR3 totals 16 residues. The DNA of the CDR3 is TGTGCCACCAGTGATCAGGGCGAAACGAACACCGGGGAGCTGTTTTTT. Encoded protein: CATSDQGETNTGELFF.

This clonotype has only a few counts. The chain joins TRBV9 to TRBJ2-1, with D hard to call. The germline V gene has CDR1 SGDLS and CDR2 YYNGEE. Trimming took off 0 bases at V and 12 bases at J, with 10 bases between the two ends. This CDR3 is 12 amino acids long. CDR3 loop: CASSVDGTGQFF. The CDR3 nucleotides are TGTGCCAGCAGCGTAGACGGTACGGGGCAGTTCTTC. The complete variable domain, with remaining parts taken from reference TRBV9 and TRBJ2-1, reads DSGVTQTPKHLITATGQRVTLRCSPRSGDLSVYWYQQSLDQGLQFLIQYYNGEERAKGNILERFSAQQFPDLHSELNLSSLELGDSALYFCASSVDGTGQFFGPGTRLTVL.

This clonotype has at least ten counts. The junction and the germline gene differ at one end; a read error may be behind it. The chain links TRBV7-9 to TRBJ2-5; D might be TRBD1 (5 bases). The CDR3 covers 14 residues. CDR1 and CDR2 from the germline V gene are SEHNR and FQNEAQ (reference sequence). CDR3 in amino acids: CASSLVGAGETQYF. For the CDR3, the DNA is TGCGCCAGCAGCTTGGTAGGGGCAGGGGAGACCCAGTACTTC.

This clonotype was observed a handful of times. The rearrangement uses TRBV7-3 and TRBJ2-5; D is tentatively TRBD1 or TRBD2 (5 bases each). Deletions cut 5 bases from V and 5 bases from J, with 12 bases between. Germline CDR1 SGHTA, CDR2 FQGTGA. The CDR3 contains 13 residues. Here the CDR3 reads CASSRSGTETQYF. CDR3 nucleotide sequence: TGTGCCAGCAGCCGAAGTGGGACGGAGACCCAGTACTTC.

This clonotype was seen only a few times. The V call is TRBV7-9, the J call TRBJ2-5; D gene ambiguous. CDR3 length equals 15 residues. Trimming took 2 bases from V and 5 from J, leaving 15 bases between them. Germline V lookup: CDR1 SEHNR, CDR2 FQNEAQ (reference sequence). CDR3 nucleotide sequence: TGTGCCAGCAGCTTAAAAGCGACCCCCGGGGAGACCCAGTACTTC. Protein sequence: CASSLKATPGETQYF.

This clonotype occurred a few times. This sequence joins TRBV5-1 and TRBJ2-3; 8 bases align to TRBD2. The CDR3 covers 16 residues. Germline V gene data show CDR1 as SGHRS and CDR2 as YFSETQ. V lost 2 bases and J lost 4; bases outside the gene matches: 9. This CDR3 reads CASSFPYGGGADTQYF. The DNA for the CDR3 is TGCGCCAGCAGCTTCCCCTACGGGGGGGGCGCAGATACGCAGTATTTT. The whole variable domain, remainder taken from reference TRBV5-1 and TRBJ2-3, is KAGVTQTPRYLIKTRGQQVTLSCSPISGHRSVSWYQQTPGQGLQFLFEYFSETQRNKGNFPGRFSGRQFSNSRSEMNVSTLELGDSALYLCASSFPYGGGADTQYFGPGTRLTVL.